Presented here are 5 T cell receptor beta chains from one specimen sequenced in a study of T cells after yellow fever vaccination. TCRdb used MiXCR to reprocess the 5' RACE reads, holding one entry per CDR3 protein. The sample contains under 550,000 distinct CDR3 sequences, roughly a fifth of which appear only once. Material: PBMCs, obtained about 20 days after the first yellow fever vaccination. The receptors shown here come from a young man who received the YFV17D yellow fever vaccine.

This clonotype was counted a few times. J is TRBJ1-2 and V is TRBV12-3 or TRBV12-4; D may be TRBD1 (5 bases). V was pared by 4 bases and J by 5 bases, with 17 bases between. CDR3 length equals 15 residues. The CDR3 loop reads CASSWEGRNIYGYTF. CDR3 in DNA: TGTGCCAGCAGTTGGGAGGGACGGAACATTTATGGCTACACCTTC.

This clonotype has only a few counts. The gene calls are TRBV4-2 and TRBJ2-5; 10 bases are shared with TRBD2. CDR3 length equals 16 residues. Looked up from germline, CDR1 is LGHNA and CDR2 is YNFKEQ. The V and J ends lost 3 bases and 5 bases, in that order; junction bases with no gene match: 9. The CDR3 region has the DNA TGTGCCAGCAGCCAGGGGAGCGGGGGGGGGTCGGAGACCCAGTACTTC. Its translation is CASSQGSGGGSETQYF.

This clonotype has at least ten counts. The chain carries TRBV15 and TRBJ2-7; D perhaps matches TRBD1 (5 bases). Trimming stripped 2 bases from V and 6 bases from J, with 11 bases between. Germline assignment: CDR1 LNHNV and CDR2 YYDKDF (reference sequence). The CDR3 is 13 residues long. Written as DNA, the CDR3 is TGTGCCACCAGCAGATCCCCAGGGCTCGAGCAGTACGTC. Its translation: CATSRSPGLEQYV.

The genes are TRBV4-3 and TRBJ1-2; D remains ambiguous. Trimming stripped 0 bases from V and 2 bases from J, with 13 bases between. The V gene's germline CDR1 is LGHNA and CDR2 YSLEER. The CDR3 has 16 residues. The CDR3 sequence is CASSQERTTPNYGYTF. DNA of the CDR3: TGCGCCAGCAGCCAAGAACGAACGACACCCAACTATGGCTACACCTTC.

The gene calls are TRBV29-1 and TRBJ2-3; 9 bases are a match to TRBD2. Trimming cost V 8 bases and J 8 bases; bases outside gene matches: 14. The CDR3 runs to 14 residues. Germline CDR1 is SQVTM and CDR2 is ANQGSEA. The CDR3 DNA follows: TGCAGCATGCCCACGAGCGGGGGGACGGGTACGCAGTATTTT. Translating gives CSMPTSGGTGTQYF.